Listed below are T cell receptor beta chains from one sample, sequenced in a study of control samples from healthy donors and cancer patients. Sequencing was performed with immunoSEQ multiplex PCR; in TCRdb, only in-frame clones are kept and a portion is missing. The sample has 150,000 to 200,000 clones; about nine tenths are singletons. The sequenced sample consisted of blood. Receptors originate from a woman aged 30 to 39 in good health. Each CDR3 is given with its conserved first and last residue. The D gene is left open where the match is weak. Rows give clone size only sometimes, using once, few, many, or a class for an expanded clone.

>TRBV6-5|.|TRBD1|TRBJ1-4|14
TGTGCCACCCGACAGGGGTGGACTAATGAAAAACTGTTTTTT
CATRQGWTNEKLFF
>TRBV9|.|.|TRBJ2-3|15
TGTGCCAGCAGCGTAGGGTCCAGGGCGGCAGATACGCAGTATTTT
CASSVGSRAADTQYF
>TRBV19|once|TRBD1|TRBJ1-4|14
TGTGCCAGTAGTATCCCCGGGACAGGAGAAAAACTGTTTTTT
CASSIPGTGEKLFF
>TRBV30|.|TRBD1|TRBJ1-5|18
TGTGCCTGGAGCGGAACCTTCCAGGGGGCCTATAGCAATCAGCCCCAGCATTTT
CAWSGTFQGAYSNQPQHF
>TRBV29-1|.|.|TRBJ2-1|11
TGCAGCGTTGTACGGTACAATGAGCAGTTCTTC
CSVVRYNEQFF
>TRBV14|.|TRBD1|TRBJ1-6|14
TGTGCCAGCAGCCCTGGGACAGGTTATTCACCCCTCCACTTT
CASSPGTGYSPLHF
>TRBV11-2|once|.|TRBJ1-4|14
TGTGCCAGCAGCTTAGTTGGGAGGGGAACAAAACTGTTTTTT
CASSLVGRGTKLFF
>TRBV4-1|.|.|TRBJ1-4|15
TGCGCCAGCAGCCAAGGGCCCGCAACTAATGAAAAACTGTTTTTT
CASSQGPATNEKLFF
>TRBV5-1|.|TRBD1|TRBJ1-1|15
TGCGCCAGCAGCTTGAGAGGACAGGGGAACACTGAAGCTTTCTTT
CASSLRGQGNTEAFF
>TRBV11-1|few|.|TRBJ1-2|13
TGTGCCAGCAGCTTAGTCAGAAACTATGGCTACACCTTC
CASSLVRNYGYTF
>TRBV2|once|.|TRBJ2-5|12
TGTGCCAGCAGACAGGGTGGGGAGACCCAGTACTTC
CASRQGGETQYF
>TRBV6-2/TRBV6-3|.|TRBD2|TRBJ2-5|15
TGTGCCAGCAGTTACCCACGACTAGCGGGAGAGACCCAGTACTTC
CASSYPRLAGETQYF
>TRBV19|.|.|TRBJ1-2|12
TGTGCCAGTAGTATTCCCCGGGATGGCTACACCTTC
CASSIPRDGYTF
>TRBV11-2|.|TRBD2|TRBJ2-1|18
TGTGCCAGCAGCTTAGTCGCGGGACTAGCGGGGACCTACAATGAGCAGTTCTTC
CASSLVAGLAGTYNEQFF
>TRBV6-5|.|TRBD2|TRBJ2-7|15
TGTGCCAGCAGTTCCCGGACTAGCGGGGGTTTCGAGCAGTACTTC
CASSSRTSGGFEQYF
>TRBV4-1|.|.|TRBJ2-7|15
TGCGCCAGCAGAGACCGACACTCCGCCTCCTACGAGCAGTACTTC
CASRDRHSASYEQYF
>TRBV6-6|.|.|TRBJ1-6|14
TGTGCCAGCAGTTACGGGTCGACTAATTCACCCCTCCACTTT
CASSYGSTNSPLHF
>TRBV19|.|.|TRBJ2-2|14
TGTGCCAGTAGTATTGACGGAGACACCGGGGAGCTGTTTTTT
CASSIDGDTGELFF
>TRBV4-1|once|.|TRBJ2-7|15
TGCGCCAGCAGCCAAGTTCCTGGGGGTTTCTACGAGCAGTACTTC
CASSQVPGGFYEQYF
>TRBV6-6|.|.|TRBJ1-1|15
TGTGCCAGCAGTTACTCGGACACCGTGAACACTGAAGCTTTCTTT
CASSYSDTVNTEAFF
>TRBV3-1/TRBV3-2|once|TRBD2|TRBJ2-7|16
TGTGCCAGCAGCCCGCTACTAGCGGACCCCTCCTACGAGCAGTACTTC
CASSPLLADPSYEQYF
>TRBV12-3/TRBV12-4|once|.|TRBJ1-3|12
TGTGCCAGCAGTGACTCTGGAAACACCATATATTTT
CASSDSGNTIYF
>TRBV18|.|TRBD2|TRBJ2-7|16
TGTGCCAGCTCAGGACCCGGGACTAGCCCGTCCTACGAGCAGTACTTC
CASSGPGTSPSYEQYF
>TRBV19|.|.|TRBJ2-5|14
TGTGCCAGTAGTATAGGGGGGCGCAGGGAGACCCAGTACTTC
CASSIGGRRETQYF
>TRBV7-9|.|TRBD1|TRBJ1-1|17
TGTGCCAGCAGTCATATTGGGGGGGACAGGTGGAACACTGAAGCTTTCTTT
CASSHIGGDRWNTEAFF
>TRBV5-1|.|TRBD1|TRBJ1-2|15
TGCGCCAGCAGCCCGGGACAGGGGGCGAACTATGGCTACACCTTC
CASSPGQGANYGYTF
>TRBV10-1|.|TRBD1|TRBJ2-6|18
TGCGCCAGCAACCTCTTACGGGACAGTCCTCTCTGGGCCAACGTCCTGACTTTC
CASNLLRDSPLWANVLTF
>TRBV10-1|once|TRBD2|TRBJ2-5|13
TGCGCCAGCAGTGTGGCTAGCGGGGAGACCCAGTACTTC
CASSVASGETQYF
>TRBV6-1|few|.|TRBJ1-2|13
TGTGCCAGCAGTGATGGACTTTACTATGGCTACACCTTC
CASSDGLYYGYTF
>TRBV6-1|few|.|TRBJ1-6|13
TGTGCCAGCAGTGAATCCCCTAATTCACCCCTCCACTTT
CASSESPNSPLHF
>TRBV30|.|.|TRBJ2-3|12
TGTGCCTGGAGTCGGGGTACAGATACGCAGTATTTT
CAWSRGTDTQYF
>TRBV11-1|.|TRBD2|TRBJ2-7|14
TGTGCCAGCAGCTTGAGCGGGACCGCCTACGAGCAGTACTTC
CASSLSGTAYEQYF
>TRBV7-9|.|.|TRBJ2-7|16
TGTGCCAGCAGCTTAGCGGTGGGGCAGGGGAGGGACGAGCAGTACTTC
CASSLAVGQGRDEQYF
>TRBV6-1|.|.|TRBJ2-4|14
TGTGCCAGCAGTGAAGCAGGGTGGGAAAACATTCAGTACTTC
CASSEAGWENIQYF
>TRBV2|.|TRBD2|TRBJ2-3|15
TGTGCCAGCAGTGAACTAGCGGGGGGCACAGATACGCAGTATTTT
CASSELAGGTDTQYF
>TRBV11-2|.|TRBD2|TRBJ2-1|15
TGTGCCAGCAGACGCGCTAGCGGGGGGGCCAATGAGCAGTTCTTC
CASRRASGGANEQFF
>TRBV9|once|TRBD1|TRBJ1-6|13
TGTGCCAGCAGCGAACAGGGGGATTCACCCCTCCACTTT
CASSEQGDSPLHF
>TRBV24-1|.|TRBD1|TRBJ1-5|14
TGTGCCACCAGTGAGACAGGGGCCAATCAGCCCCAGCATTTT
CATSETGANQPQHF
>TRBV20-1|.|.|TRBJ2-3|13
TGCAGTGCTAGTCCTTCTAGCGCAGATACGCAGTATTTT
CSASPSSADTQYF
>TRBV7-6|.|.|TRBJ1-2|14
TGTGCCAGCAGCTTAGACGGGGGCGTGGATGGCTACACCTTC
CASSLDGGVDGYTF
>TRBV5-1|.|.|TRBJ2-1|12
TGCGCCAGCAGCTTGCCGATGGATGAGCAGTTCTTC
CASSLPMDEQFF